The 20 T cell receptor beta chains listed next were all sequenced from one sample in a study of blood T cell repertoires in COVID-19 (dated by TCRdb to about 2020). Library method: the immunoSEQ multiplex PCR assay. TCRdb obtained this table from immuneACCESS and retained in-frame rearrangements with V and J assigned. These tables miss some clones; where compared with another copy, unresolved V genes account for less than half of the shortfall, and the remainder is unexplained. The sample table holds 25,000 to 30,000 clones, of which 75% to 90% were seen once. The ten largest clones represent around a tenth of the sample. The specimen was peripheral blood. Receptor source: a man aged 60-69 years with acute or convalescent COVID-19.

The rearrangement joins TRBV6-5 to TRBJ2-7, with 8 bases lining up with TRBD2. Germline loops: CDR1 MNHEY, CDR2 SVGAGI. V gave up 0 bases and J gave up 2 bases; unmatched junction bases: 6. The CDR3 runs to 16 residues. The chain's CDR3 is CASSYSSGGPTYEQYF. CDR3 bases: TGTGCCAGCAGTTACTCGAGCGGGGGCCCAACCTACGAGCAGTACTTC.

V is TRBV7-9 and J is TRBJ1-5; 8 nucleotides match TRBD1. CDR1 and CDR2 (germline): SEHNR, FQNEAQ (reference sequence). The CDR3 is 15 amino acids. V lost 2 bases and J lost 5; bases outside the gene matches: 5. The CDR3 nucleotides read TGTGCCAGCAGCTTACAGGGGGCGCTTGATCAGCCCCAGCATTTT. It specifies CASSLQGALDQPQHF.

The rearrangement links TRBV19 to TRBJ1-6, with unresolved D. V lost 5 bases, J lost 1 base, and 9 bases lay in between. The CDR3 consists of 15 residues. Germline-derived CDR1 and CDR2 are LNHDA and SQIVND (reference sequence). This CDR3 is CASSGTSSYNSPLHF. CDR3 coding DNA: TGTGCCAGTAGTGGTACTTCTTCCTATAATTCACCCCTCCACTTT.

This chain connects TRBV11-2 to TRBJ1-5; D might be TRBD1 (5 bases). The V gene lost 5 bases and the J gene lost 2 bases, with 13 bases spanning the gap. This CDR3 contains 15 residues. Looked up from germline, CDR1 is SGHAT and CDR2 is FQNNGV. CDR3 DNA: TGTGCCAGCAGCGTTGACAGTATCCGCAATCAGCCCCAGCATTTT. Translating gives CASSVDSIRNQPQHF. The full variable domain, its missing parts supplied by reference TRBV11-2 and TRBJ1-5, is EAGVAQSPRYKIIEKRQSVAFWCNPISGHATLYWYQQILGQGPKLLIQFQNNGVVDDSQLPKDRFSAERLKGVDSTLKIQPAKLEDSAVYLCASSVDSIRNQPQHFGDGTRLSIL.

The V gene is TRBV29-1, the J gene TRBJ1-2; tentative D call: TRBD1 (6 bases). V was trimmed by 0 bases and J by 5 bases, leaving 10 bases between them. The CDR3 is made up of 13 amino acids. Germline loops: CDR1 SQVTM, CDR2 ANQGSEA. The CDR3 sequence is CSVEDRQGYGYTF. The CDR3 DNA sequence: TGCAGCGTTGAAGATCGTCAGGGGTATGGCTACACCTTC. Full variable domain (outside the CDR3, taken from reference TRBV29-1 and TRBJ1-2): SAVISQKPSRDICQRGTSLTIQCQVDSQVTMMFWYRQQPGQSLTLIATANQGSEATYESGFVIDKFPISRPNLTFSTLTVSNMSPEDSSIYLCSVEDRQGYGYTFGSGTRLTVV.

V usage is TRBV29-1 and J usage is TRBJ2-7, with 8 bases fitting TRBD1. The CDR3 is made up of 11 amino acids. Germline V gene lookup returns CDR1 SQVTM and CDR2 ANQGSEA. The V segment lost 7 bases and the J segment 6 bases; nucleotides outside the gene matches: 5. CDR3 sequence reads: CSGRTGTEQYF. CDR3 bases: TGCAGCGGCCGGACAGGGACCGAGCAGTACTTC.

The chain carries TRBV6-5 and TRBJ2-3; TRBD2 aligns across 11 bases. Germline V gene lookup returns CDR1 MNHEY and CDR2 SVGAGI. The CDR3 is made up of 13 amino acids. After removal of 10 bases from V and 6 bases from J, the junction contained 6 bases not matched to a gene. CDR3 loop: CATSGGTEDTQYF. CDR3 DNA sequence: TGTGCCACTAGCGGGGGGACGGAGGATACGCAGTATTTT.

V gene TRBV27 combines with J gene TRBJ1-1, with D possibly being TRBD1 (5 bases). V was shortened by 3 bases and J by 1 base, with 9 bases between the two germline ends. Per germline, CDR1 MNHEY and CDR2 SMNVEV (reference sequence). The CDR3 spans 14 residues. The CDR3 protein is CASSFADRNTEAFF. DNA of the CDR3: TGTGCCAGCAGTTTCGCAGACAGGAACACTGAAGCTTTCTTT.

The chain carries TRBV27 and TRBJ1-1; no firm D call. V was clipped by 6 bases and J by 1 base, with 15 bases between them. This CDR3 comprises 15 residues. In germline, CDR1 is MNHEY, CDR2 SMNVEV (reference sequence). The CDR3 coding sequence is TGTGCCAGCAGCCTATTTTCGACGGGGAACACTGAAGCTTTCTTT. It specifies CASSLFSTGNTEAFF.

V usage is TRBV2 and J usage is TRBJ2-2; 11 bases map to TRBD1. The J segment lost 5 bases and the V segment lost 5 bases, leaving 4 bases of the junction unmatched. This CDR3 spans 15 amino acids. CDR1 SNHLY and CDR2 FYNNEI come from the germline V gene. The DNA for the CDR3 is TGTGCCAGCAGTCCCGGGACAGGGGGAACCGGGGAGCTGTTTTTT. The encoded protein is CASSPGTGGTGELFF.

The rearrangement uses TRBV5-4 and TRBJ1-2, with D unresolved. The CDR3 contains 12 residues. The V gene lost 2 bases and the J gene lost 8 bases, with 10 bases spanning the gap. Looked up from germline, CDR1 is SGHNT and CDR2 is YYREEE (reference sequence). The DNA of the CDR3 is TGTGCCAGCAGCTTTACAAGATTAGGCTACACCTTC. Translating it yields CASSFTRLGYTF. Combining the CDR3 with reference TRBV5-4 and TRBJ1-2 gives the whole variable domain ETGVTQSPTHLIKTRGQQVTLRCSSQSGHNTVSWYQQALGQGPQFIFQYYREEENGRGNFPPRFSGLQFPNYSSELNVNALELDDSALYLCASSFTRLGYTFGSGTRLTVV.

The chain recombines TRBV4-1 with TRBJ1-1; unclear D gene. Germline V lookup: CDR1 MGHRA, CDR2 YSYEKL. V was pared by 0 bases and J by 1 base, with 9 bases between. The CDR3 extends over 15 amino acids. The CDR3 is CASSQDQQTNTEAFF. The CDR3 DNA reads as TGCGCCAGCAGCCAAGATCAACAGACGAACACTGAAGCTTTCTTT.

The chain is built from TRBV4-1 and TRBJ2-5; D might be TRBD2 (5 bases). Germline CDR1 and CDR2: MGHRA and YSYEKL. The CDR3 is made up of 15 amino acids. Between the trimmed V and J ends, which lost 4 bases and 1 base, there was a span of 13 bases. The CDR3 DNA reads as TGCGCCAGCAGCCCAAGTGGGAGCCCCCAAGAGACCCAGTACTTC. Residues: CASSPSGSPQETQYF.

The chain recombines TRBV10-3 with TRBJ2-3; a weak D match, TRBD2 (6 bases). The V end lost 9 bases, the J end lost 0 bases, and 7 bases lay between the germline ends. Germline CDR1 ENHRY, CDR2 SYGVKD. There are 12 residues in the CDR3. The CDR3 DNA reads TGTGCCATAAGCGGGAGCACAGATACGCAGTATTTT. This gives the protein CAISGSTDTQYF.

The chain employs TRBV19 and TRBJ1-5; no clear D gene. The CDR3 extends over 17 amino acids. The V and J ends lost 0 bases and 0 bases respectively, with 12 bases between them. Germline values: CDR1 LNHDA, CDR2 SQIVND (reference sequence). The CDR3 protein is CASSIDLGAYSNQPQHF. The CDR3 nucleotides read TGTGCCAGTAGTATAGACCTTGGAGCATATAGCAATCAGCCCCAGCATTTT. The whole variable domain, filled in from reference TRBV19 and TRBJ1-5, reads DGGITQSPKYLFRKEGQNVTLSCEQNLNHDAMYWYRQDPGQGLRLIYYSQIVNDFQKGDIAEGYSVSREKKESFPLTVTSAQKNPTAFYLCASSIDLGAYSNQPQHFGDGTRLSIL.

The chain has TRBV19 and TRBJ1-2; 8 nucleotides agree with TRBD1. Losses at the gene ends were 7 bases for V and 5 bases for J; bases not matched to a gene: 9. This CDR3 contains 14 residues. Germline-derived CDR1 and CDR2 are LNHDA and SQIVND (reference sequence). CDR3 coding DNA: TGTGCCAGTACGGATCCAGGGGGCTGGTATGGCTACACCTTC. Its translation: CASTDPGGWYGYTF.

This clone was observed once. V and J are TRBV5-1 and TRBJ2-3, with unresolved D. This CDR3 has 13 amino acids. Germline-derived CDR1 and CDR2 are SGHRS and YFSETQ. Trimming stripped 2 bases from V and 2 bases from J, with 6 bases between. CDR3 nucleotide sequence: TGCGCCAGCAGCTTCAGGATCACAGATACGCAGTATTTT. Its translation: CASSFRITDTQYF.

The chain links TRBV5-4 to TRBJ2-3; D remains unclear. The CDR3 is 11 amino acids. The germline CDR1 and CDR2 sequences are SGHNT and YYREEE (reference sequence). V dropped 0 bases and J dropped 10 bases, with 6 bases sitting between them. CDR3 bases: TGTGCCAGCAGCTTGGGAGTGGCGCAGTATTTT. Protein: CASSLGVAQYF.

The sample holds a few counts of this clone. V usage is TRBV28 and J usage is TRBJ2-7, with D hard to call. V lost 8 bases, J lost 0 bases, and 14 bases lay in between. Germline-derived CDR1 and CDR2 are MDHEN and SYDVKM. The length of the CDR3 is 14 residues. The CDR3 coding sequence is TGTGCCAGCGGCCGGGTCCCTCCCTCCTACGAGCAGTACTTC. Protein: CASGRVPPSYEQYF.

The chain is built from TRBV29-1 and TRBJ2-3; a weak D match, TRBD1 (6 bases). CDR1 and CDR2 (germline): SQVTM, ANQGSEA. V lost 2 bases and J 6 bases, leaving 12 bases between the germline ends. This CDR3 region has 13 residues. CDR3 region: CSVEQGLGDTQYF. DNA of the CDR3: TGCAGCGTTGAACAGGGGTTAGGGGATACGCAGTATTTT.